The clone carrying this T cell receptor (beta chain) was seen a handful of times. Its antigen is undetermined. This record belongs to a study of T-cell memory formation after mild COVID-19. Study-wide background: Largely, the TCR clusters proved donor specific. Regarding the study as a whole: Nothing confirmed that second-wave clones peaking on day 37 were specific for SARS-CoV-2. Within pre-infection memory, some responding clones were found, suggesting cross-reactive memory joined.

TCRdb re-called the 5' RACE reads with MiXCR, one entry per CDR3 protein. The sample has about 390,000 distinct CDR3 sequences; 15% to 20% are singletons. CDR1 SGHKS and CDR2 YYEKEE come from the germline V gene (reference sequence). V lost 0 bases and J lost 4, with 8 bases in between. The CDR3 totals 14 residues. This TCR came from a man aged 18 to 30 who had mild COVID-19 (a few samples of this study predate the infection). Cell type and time point are not known. The specimen sequenced was PBMCs or a T cell subset sorted from them (not recorded which). The genes are TRBV5-5 and TRBJ1-5, with D perhaps matching TRBD1 (6 bases). CDR3 nucleotides: TGTGCCAGCAGCTTGGGACAGGCTAATCAGCCCCAGCATTTT. It specifies CASSLGQANQPQHF. Based on the CDR3 plus reference TRBV5-5 and TRBJ1-5, the full variable domain is DAGVTQSPTHLIKTRGQQVTLRCSPISGHKSVSWYQQVLGQGPQFIFQYYEKEERGRGNFPDRFSARQFPNYSSELNVNALLLGDSALYLCASSLGQANQPQHFGDGTRLSIL.